The 18 T cell receptor beta chains presented below share a single source sample, sequenced in a study of shared clonotypes between healthy human individuals. Only in-frame clones appear in the TCRdb table, and some are missing; sequencing was by immunoSEQ multiplex PCR. The repertoire holds roughly 300,000 clones, with 73% as singletons. The source material was memory CD4+ T cells sorted from blood. The subset here: CD45RA-negative fraction. The receptors come from a man between 25 and 39 years old in good health.

This clone has only a few counts. The chain recombines TRBV7-2 with TRBJ2-2, with D hard to call. The CDR3 consists of 14 residues. Looked up from germline, CDR1 is SGHTA and CDR2 is FQGNSA. Trimming pared 5 bases from V and 7 bases from J, leaving 14 bases between. In nucleotides, the CDR3 is TGTGCCAGCAGCCCACCTCCTTCACACGGGGAGCTGTTTTTT. Its protein product is CASSPPPSHGELFF.

The gene calls are TRBV4-1 and TRBJ1-2; D gene unclear. In germline, CDR1 is MGHRA, CDR2 YSYEKL. The CDR3 has 15 residues. The V gene lost 0 bases and the J gene lost 7 bases, with 15 bases spanning the gap. CDR3 sequence reads: CASSQDGRFSGGYTF. CDR3 in DNA: TGCGCCAGCAGCCAAGACGGACGGTTCAGTGGTGGCTACACCTTC.

This chain connects TRBV15 to TRBJ2-6; tentative D call: TRBD1 (5 bases). Trimming took off 1 base at V and 1 base at J, with 14 bases between the two ends. The length of the CDR3 is 18 residues. CDR1 and CDR2 from the germline V gene are LNHNV and YYDKDF (reference sequence). The CDR3 bases are TGTGCCACCAGCAGAGTGGTAGGGGTTGGGTCTGGGGCCAACGTCCTGACTTTC. The encoded protein is CATSRVVGVGSGANVLTF.

The rearrangement links TRBV14 to TRBJ2-1; D might be TRBD2 (6 bases). Germline lookup yields CDR1 SGHDN and CDR2 FVKESK. V lost 1 base and J lost 11, with 15 bases in between. The CDR3 is 14 amino acids. DNA of the CDR3: TGTGCCAGCAGCCAAGCCTCGCCGGGAGTAAAGCAGTTCTTC. It yields the protein CASSQASPGVKQFF.

This clone was counted only a few times. This sequence joins TRBV2 and TRBJ2-6; D is undetermined. V lost 8 bases, J lost 0 bases, and 11 bases lay in between. Germline CDR1 SNHLY, CDR2 FYNNEI. The CDR3 runs to 15 residues. CDR3 DNA sequence: TGTGCCAGCGCGGAAATAGCCTCTGGGGCCAACGTCCTGACTTTC. Encoded protein: CASAEIASGANVLTF. Looking up the rest from reference TRBV2 and TRBJ2-6 gives the full variable domain: EPEVTQTPSHQVTQMGQEVILRCVPISNHLYFYWYRQILGQKVEFLVSFYNNEISEKSEIFDDQFSVERPDGSNFTLKIRSTKLEDSAMYFCASAEIASGANVLTFGAGSRLTVL.

The V and J genes are TRBV7-9 and TRBJ2-5, with TRBD1 matching over 8 bases. The CDR3 extends over 16 amino acids. V was pared by 2 bases and J by 3 bases, with 8 bases of the junction left unmatched. The germline V gene has CDR1 SEHNR and CDR2 FQNEAQ (reference sequence). The DNA of the CDR3 is TGTGCCAGCAGCTTAACCCGTCCGGGACAGGAAGAGACCCAGTACTTC. It is translated as CASSLTRPGQEETQYF.

The chain carries TRBV18 and TRBJ1-2, with 7 bases that match TRBD1. Germline V gene data show CDR1 as KGHSH and CDR2 as LQKENI. CDR3 size: 17 residues. The V and J ends lost 3 bases and 6 bases, in that order; junction bases with no gene match: 16. The CDR3 reads CASSPRPRTGDKDGYTF. The CDR3 nucleotides are TGTGCCAGCTCACCCCGCCCCCGGACAGGAGATAAAGATGGCTACACCTTC.

At least ten counts were recorded for this clone. This sequence joins TRBV27 and TRBJ2-2, with D tentatively TRBD2 (5 bases). Trimming removed 6 bases from V and 0 bases from J, with 11 bases in between. This CDR3 has 15 residues. Germline V lookup: CDR1 MNHEY, CDR2 SMNVEV (reference sequence). The CDR3 DNA follows: TGTGCCAGCAGGCCCCGGGGTCCGAACACCGGGGAGCTGTTTTTT. This codes for CASRPRGPNTGELFF.

This clone was observed once. The V and J genes are TRBV5-1 and TRBJ1-2; 11 positions match TRBD1. This CDR3 contains 14 residues. After removal of 4 bases from V and 4 bases from J, the junction contained 3 bases not matched to a gene. Per germline, CDR1 SGHRS and CDR2 YFSETQ. CDR3 sequence reads: CASSPGQGVYGYTF. Written as DNA, the CDR3 is TGCGCCAGCAGCCCGGGACAGGGGGTCTATGGCTACACCTTC.

With respect to this clone: The identical CDR3 is also encoded by other nucleotide sequences in the sample. V is TRBV27 and J is TRBJ2-1, with a weak D call TRBD2 (6 bases). The V and J ends lost 3 bases and 10 bases respectively, with 10 bases between them. The germline V gene has CDR1 MNHEY and CDR2 SMNVEV (reference sequence). CDR3 length: 12 amino acids. The CDR3 sequence is CASSFRGNEQFF. DNA for the CDR3: TGTGCCAGCAGTTTTCGGGGGAACGAGCAGTTCTTC.

The chain joins TRBV9 to TRBJ1-1, with D tentatively TRBD1 (6 bases). The V gene lost 0 bases and the J gene lost 0 bases, with 12 bases spanning the gap. Germline V gives CDR1 SGDLS, CDR2 YYNGEE. The CDR3 spans 16 residues. The CDR3 protein is CASSVEGGLMNTEAFF. CDR3 coding DNA: TGTGCCAGCAGCGTAGAGGGGGGGCTTATGAACACTGAAGCTTTCTTT.

This clone appeared many times. The chain is built from TRBV6-1 and TRBJ1-1; D is unclear. The V gene's germline CDR1 is MNHNS and CDR2 SASEGT. This CDR3 contains 14 residues. Deletions cut 6 bases from V and 2 bases from J, with 13 bases between. The CDR3 DNA reads as TGTGCCAGCAGGCTTATCCTCGGAAACACTGAAGCTTTCTTT. Translation: CASRLILGNTEAFF.

V is TRBV30 and J is TRBJ1-5, with D maybe TRBD1 (5 bases). CDR3 length equals 14 residues. Trimming cost V 2 bases and J 7 bases, with 15 bases left between them. Germline lookup yields CDR1 GTSNPN and CDR2 SVGIG (reference sequence). DNA for the CDR3: TGTGCCTGGAGTCGTATGCAGGGCCGCCAGCCCCAGCATTTT. Residues: CAWSRMQGRQPQHF.

With regard to this clone: One base away lies a much larger clone, so this may be a sequencing read error. The missing conserved phenylalanine or tryptophan at the end of this CDR3 makes a read error likely. The rearrangement links TRBV29-1 to TRBJ1-1; tentative D call: TRBD1 (6 bases). With 7 bases removed from V and 5 bases from J, the gap between germline ends came to 11 bases. This CDR3 is 11 amino acids long. Looked up from germline, CDR1 is SQVTM and CDR2 is ANQGSEA. The CDR3 DNA reads TGCAGCGCAAGACAGGAGACTGAAGCTTTCTCT. Residues: CSARQETEAFS.

V usage is TRBV7-9 and J usage is TRBJ1-1; D possibly corresponds to TRBD1 (6 bases). Trimming removed 3 bases at V and 5 bases at J, with 16 bases between. The V gene's germline CDR1 is SEHNR and CDR2 FQNEAQ (reference sequence). The length of the CDR3 is 15 residues. CDR3 in amino acids: CASSFPTGTGTEAFF. The DNA for the CDR3 is TGTGCCAGCAGCTTCCCTACAGGGACGGGGACTGAAGCTTTCTTT.

The gene calls are TRBV28 and TRBJ1-2, with D perhaps TRBD1 (5 bases). V dropped 6 bases and J dropped 4 bases, with 15 bases sitting between them. The CDR3 has 14 amino acids. Germline V gene lookup returns CDR1 MDHEN and CDR2 SYDVKM. The CDR3 region has the DNA TGTGCCAGCAGCATAGGGACGGGCCCCTATGGCTACACCTTC. Translating it yields CASSIGTGPYGYTF.

The chain links TRBV18 to TRBJ2-5; D call uncertain. The germline V and J ends were trimmed by 3 bases and 5 bases, with 13 bases remaining between them. There are 14 residues in the CDR3. The V gene's germline CDR1 is KGHSH and CDR2 LQKENI. The CDR3 DNA is TGTGCCAGCTCACCGACGGCAGCTTCGGAGACCCAGTACTTC. Its translation is CASSPTAASETQYF.

J is TRBJ2-7 and V is TRBV11-2; 9 nucleotides align to TRBD1. The V gene's germline CDR1 is SGHAT and CDR2 FQNNGV. This CDR3 spans 15 amino acids. Germline trimming cut 6 bases from V and 6 bases from J; bases unmatched to any gene: 12. The CDR3 nucleotides read TGTGCCAGCAGAAAACCGGGACAGGGATCTATCGAGCAGTACTTC. This gives the protein CASRKPGQGSIEQYF. The whole variable domain, filled in from reference TRBV11-2 and TRBJ2-7, reads EAGVAQSPRYKIIEKRQSVAFWCNPISGHATLYWYQQILGQGPKLLIQFQNNGVVDDSQLPKDRFSAERLKGVDSTLKIQPAKLEDSAVYLCASRKPGQGSIEQYFGPGTRLTVT.